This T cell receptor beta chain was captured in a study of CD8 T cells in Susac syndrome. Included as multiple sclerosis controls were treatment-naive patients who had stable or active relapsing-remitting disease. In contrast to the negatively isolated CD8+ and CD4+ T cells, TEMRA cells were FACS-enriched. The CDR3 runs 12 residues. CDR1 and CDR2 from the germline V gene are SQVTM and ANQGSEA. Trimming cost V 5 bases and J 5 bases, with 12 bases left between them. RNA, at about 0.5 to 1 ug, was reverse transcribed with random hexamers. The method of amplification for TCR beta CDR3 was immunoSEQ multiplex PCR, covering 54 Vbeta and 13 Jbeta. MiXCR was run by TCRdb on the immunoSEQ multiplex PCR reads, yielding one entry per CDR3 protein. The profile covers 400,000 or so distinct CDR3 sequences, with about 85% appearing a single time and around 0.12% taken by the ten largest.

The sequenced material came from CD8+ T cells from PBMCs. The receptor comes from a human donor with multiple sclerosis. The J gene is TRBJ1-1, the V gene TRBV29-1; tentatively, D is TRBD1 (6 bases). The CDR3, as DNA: TGCAGCGTTCGGACAGTCAAGACTGAAGCTTTCTTT. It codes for CSVRTVKTEAFF.